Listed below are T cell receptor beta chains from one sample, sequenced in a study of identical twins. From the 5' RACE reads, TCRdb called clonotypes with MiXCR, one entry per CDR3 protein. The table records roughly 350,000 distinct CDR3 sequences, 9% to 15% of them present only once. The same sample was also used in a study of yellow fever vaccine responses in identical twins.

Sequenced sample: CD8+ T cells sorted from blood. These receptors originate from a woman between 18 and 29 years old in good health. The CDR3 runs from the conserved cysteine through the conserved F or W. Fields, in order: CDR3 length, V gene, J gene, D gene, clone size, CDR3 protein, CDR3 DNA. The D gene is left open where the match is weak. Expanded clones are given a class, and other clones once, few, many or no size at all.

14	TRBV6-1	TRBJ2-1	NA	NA	CASSRSGLRDEQFF	TGTGCCAGCAGCCGATCCGGACTACGCGATGAGCAGTTCTTC
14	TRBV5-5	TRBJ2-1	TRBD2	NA	CASKGVAGVNEQFF	TGTGCCAGCAAAGGAGTAGCGGGAGTCAATGAGCAGTTCTTC
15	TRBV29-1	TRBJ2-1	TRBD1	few	CSVEPGDRGLNEQFF	TGCAGCGTTGAACCCGGGGACAGGGGGCTTAATGAGCAGTTCTTC
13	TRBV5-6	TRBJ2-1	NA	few	CASSIQGSVEQFF	TGTGCCAGCAGCATACAGGGTTCGGTGGAGCAGTTCTTC
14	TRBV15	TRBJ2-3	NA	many	CATSREGSPDTQYF	TGTGCCACCAGCAGAGAGGGATCACCAGATACGCAGTATTTT
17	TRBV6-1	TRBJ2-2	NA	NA	CASSEAPVFRVTGELFF	TGTGCCAGCAGTGAAGCCCCGGTGTTTCGGGTTACCGGGGAGCTGTTTTTT
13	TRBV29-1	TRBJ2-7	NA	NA	CSVVQGIPYEQYF	TGCAGCGTTGTACAGGGAATCCCCTACGAGCAGTACTTC
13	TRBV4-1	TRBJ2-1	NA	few	CASSQVDLQGAFF	TGCGCCAGCAGCCAAGTAGACTTACAGGGAGCGTTCTTC
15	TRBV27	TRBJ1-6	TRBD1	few	CASRGQSSYNSPLHF	TGTGCCAGCAGGGGACAGAGCTCCTATAATTCACCCCTCCACTTT
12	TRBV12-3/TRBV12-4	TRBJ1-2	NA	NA	CASSLAPDGYTF	TGTGCCAGCAGTTTAGCGCCGGATGGCTACACCTTC
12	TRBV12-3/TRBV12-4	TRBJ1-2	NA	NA	CASSPARGGYTF	TGTGCCAGCAGCCCCGCACGGGGTGGCTACACCTTC
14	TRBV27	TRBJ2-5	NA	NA	CASSFQGAYETQYF	TGTGCCAGCAGTTTTCAAGGGGCGTACGAGACCCAGTACTTC
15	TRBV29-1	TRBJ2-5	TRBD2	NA	CSVEGLAGGWETQYF	TGCAGCGTTGAAGGACTAGCGGGAGGCTGGGAGACCCAGTACTTC
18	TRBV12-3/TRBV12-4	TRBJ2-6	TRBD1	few	CASATPGQGYSGANVLTF	TGTGCCAGCGCTACTCCGGGACAGGGGTATTCTGGGGCCAACGTCCTGACTTTC
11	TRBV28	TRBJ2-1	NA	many	CASGFYNEQFF	TGTGCCAGCGGGTTCTACAATGAGCAGTTCTTC
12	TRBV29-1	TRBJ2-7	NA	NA	CSVDDGSYEQYF	TGCAGCGTCGATGACGGTTCCTACGAGCAGTACTTC
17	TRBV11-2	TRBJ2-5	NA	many	CASSSGASGGLQETQYF	TGTGCCAGCAGCTCTGGGGCCTCGGGGGGCTTACAAGAGACCCAGTACTTC
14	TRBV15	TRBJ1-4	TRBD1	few	CATSSAGGNEKLFF	TGTGCCACCAGCAGTGCAGGGGGAAATGAAAAACTGTTTTTT
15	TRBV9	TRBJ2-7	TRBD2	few	CASSLLSGGSYEQYF	TGTGCCAGCAGCCTCCTTTCGGGGGGATCCTACGAGCAGTACTTC
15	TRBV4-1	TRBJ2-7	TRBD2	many	CASSHGSGSNYEQYF	TGCGCCAGCAGCCACGGTAGCGGGAGTAACTACGAGCAGTACTTC
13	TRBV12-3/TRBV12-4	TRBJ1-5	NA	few	CASKWGGNQPQHF	TGTGCCAGCAAATGGGGGGGAAATCAGCCCCAGCATTTT
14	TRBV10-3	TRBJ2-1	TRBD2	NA	CAISETLGRDEQFF	TGTGCCATCAGTGAAACTTTGGGGAGGGATGAGCAGTTCTTC
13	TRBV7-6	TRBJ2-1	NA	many	CASSLTLANEQFF	TGTGCCAGCAGCCTAACCTTGGCCAATGAGCAGTTCTTC
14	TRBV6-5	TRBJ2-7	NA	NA	CASSYSLGTYEQYF	TGTGCCAGCAGTTACTCGCTCGGAACCTACGAGCAGTACTTC
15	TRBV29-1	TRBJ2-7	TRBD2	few	CSVEAWGGSAYEQYF	TGCAGCGTTGAAGCGTGGGGCGGGAGCGCCTACGAGCAGTACTTC
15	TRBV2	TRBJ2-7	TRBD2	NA	CASSDSGYSSYEQYF	TGTGCCAGCAGTGATAGCGGGTATAGCTCCTACGAGCAGTACTTC
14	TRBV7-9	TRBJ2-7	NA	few	CASGTSGRGYEQYF	TGTGCCAGCGGCACAAGTGGGAGAGGCTACGAGCAGTACTTC
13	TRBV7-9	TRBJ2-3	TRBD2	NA	CASSPDSGDTQYF	TGTGCCAGCAGCCCCGATAGCGGGGATACGCAGTATTTT
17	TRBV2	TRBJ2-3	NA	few	CASTQPLTGPSTDTQYF	TGTGCCAGCACACAGCCCCTGACTGGTCCTAGCACAGATACGCAGTATTTT
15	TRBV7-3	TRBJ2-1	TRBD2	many	CASSSGLAVYNEQFF	TGTGCCAGCAGCTCAGGACTAGCGGTCTACAATGAGCAGTTCTTC
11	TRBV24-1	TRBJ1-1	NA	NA	CATSEGNEAFF	TGTGCCACCAGTGAGGGGAATGAAGCTTTCTTT
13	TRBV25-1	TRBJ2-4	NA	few	CASSESGEGIQYF	TGTGCCAGCAGTGAATCAGGGGAAGGCATTCAGTACTTC
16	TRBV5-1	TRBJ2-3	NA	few	CASSLGSWGTTDTQYF	TGCGCCAGCAGCTTGGGATCGTGGGGAACCACAGATACGCAGTATTTT
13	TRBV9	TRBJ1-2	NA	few	CASSVDTGYGYTF	TGTGCCAGCAGCGTAGACACCGGCTATGGCTACACCTTC
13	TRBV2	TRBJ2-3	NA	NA	CASSDWYTDTQYF	TGTGCCAGCAGTGATTGGTACACAGATACGCAGTATTTT
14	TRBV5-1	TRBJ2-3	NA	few	CASSLAAGSYTQYF	TGCGCCAGCAGCTTGGCCGCGGGTTCTTATACGCAGTATTTT
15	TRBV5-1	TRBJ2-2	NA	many	CASSPISANTGELFF	TGCGCCAGCAGTCCTATTAGTGCGAACACCGGGGAGCTGTTTTTT
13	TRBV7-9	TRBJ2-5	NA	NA	CASSRASGQTQYF	TGTGCCAGCAGCCGGGCCAGCGGGCAGACCCAGTACTTC
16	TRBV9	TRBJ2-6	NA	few	CASSVGDNSGANVLTF	TGTGCCAGCAGCGTAGGTGACAACTCTGGGGCCAACGTCCTGACTTTC
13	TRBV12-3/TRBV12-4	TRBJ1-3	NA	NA	CASSLSGENTIYF	TGTGCCAGCAGTTTAAGTGGGGAGAACACCATATATTTT
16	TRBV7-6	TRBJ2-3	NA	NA	CASSLTSASYTDTQYF	TGTGCCAGCAGCTTAACTTCGGCGTCCTACACAGATACGCAGTATTTT